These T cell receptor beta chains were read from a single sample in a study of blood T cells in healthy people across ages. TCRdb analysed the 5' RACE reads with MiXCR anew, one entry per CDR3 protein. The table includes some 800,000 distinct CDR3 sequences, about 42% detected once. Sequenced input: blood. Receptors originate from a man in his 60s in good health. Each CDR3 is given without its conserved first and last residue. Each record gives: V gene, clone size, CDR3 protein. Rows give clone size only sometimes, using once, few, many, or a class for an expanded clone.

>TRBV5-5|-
ASSPRGTSPDTQY
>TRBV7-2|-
ASSKNRGDAKQETQY
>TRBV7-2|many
ASSLVTTETEY
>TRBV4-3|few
ASSGHRPGKLEAF
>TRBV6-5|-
ASSYSDTPNEKLF
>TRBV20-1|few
SAREGRAGRPLYEQY
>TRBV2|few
ASSADRTYEQY
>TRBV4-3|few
ASSQETGGGLAF
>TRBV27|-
ASSVLGLDQPQH
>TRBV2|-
ASSDDRTGANVLT
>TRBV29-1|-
SALREGDTEAF
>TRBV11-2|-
ASSTIGQKYNEQF
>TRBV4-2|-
ASSQDLQASGGPQETQY
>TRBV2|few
ASSIQGVDYGYT
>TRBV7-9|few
ASSFPGDAEQY
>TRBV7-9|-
ASRAGAVDTQY
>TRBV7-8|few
ASSTSFSDKQETQY
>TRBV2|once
ASSGGAGPYNEQY
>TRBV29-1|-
SVAFRDEQY
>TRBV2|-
ASRAGPNYGYT
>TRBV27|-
ASSSTGKSPLH
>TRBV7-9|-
ASSPRTGIHNEQF
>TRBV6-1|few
ASTRGRQSVISGANVLT
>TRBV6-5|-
ASSAPTQETQY
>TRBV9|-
AGSVEGASLDEQY
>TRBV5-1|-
ASSLSDSTGELF